Reported below is one T cell receptor (beta chain). This clonotype was recorded a few times. Its antigen remains unidentified. Per-base qualities were not stored, and no clone one base away is much larger. Donors were approximately 42 systemically healthy Caucasian individuals from Russia aged 6 to 90 years. Ten milliliters of peripheral blood were drawn from each donor into EDTA-treated Vacutainer tubes. Ficoll-Paque density-gradient centrifugation was used to isolate PBMCs, with at least 6.5 million obtained per sample. Total RNA, at least 6 micrograms per sample, was extracted from PBMCs with Trizol reagent. Naive CD45RAhigh/CD27high T cell percentages were measured by flow cytometry on a PBMC aliquot from every donor. This sample was included in a study of blood T cells in healthy people across ages (dated by TCRdb to between 2015 and 2016). A note on the overall study: In model experiments, template switching captured about one uniquely barcoded TCR beta cDNA molecule for every two T cells. Using deep sequencing normalized with unique cDNA molecular identifiers, the study measured how TCR beta repertoire diversity changes with age. The donors were split into four age groups: young (average around 17 years), middle-aged (more than 35), aged (around 67) and long-lived (roughly 77). The study analyzed two additional independent replicas of 1 million unique cDNA reads from the same blood draw for two donors, one aged 18 to 30 and one aged 80 or older. The full study reports these points: Estimates of total diversity based on one million sequenced T cells were regarded as lower bounds and as underestimates. Compared with the aged group, more naive CD4+ T cells, fewer expanded clones and increased TCR diversity were shown by the long-lived group, suggesting age selection. As age increased, observed TCR beta diversity per million T cells dropped in a roughly linear way, and a significant reduction was already evident by age 40. Because profiling used bulk unsorted PBMCs, naive and antigen-experienced compartments could not be compared conclusively. The CMV infection status of donors was not known, potentially confounding age-related changes in expanded clonotypes. Observed TCR beta diversity correlated strongly with the percentage of naive T cells measured by flow cytometry.

Library preparation used 5' RACE. The instrument given in TCRdb is Illumina HiSeq 2500. A second PCR of roughly 7 to 12 cycles was run with a J-beta primer mix and a sample-barcoded 5' primer. Each TCR beta cDNA molecule received a unique molecular identifier from a template-switch 5' adaptor carrying 12 random nucleotides. Each sample yielded at least 2.5 million CDR3-containing paired-end reads. First-strand cDNA synthesis was performed from all RNA using the Mint cDNA synthesis kit, with priming by a TRBC-specific oligonucleotide. Following uracil-DNA glycosylase treatment, a first 18-cycle PCR with universal primers M1SS and BC2_uni_R was performed on all cDNA. For the original study's pipeline: Each sample was normalized by randomly selecting 1 million high-quality reads, each carrying a distinct molecular identifier. Instead of being binned into consensus sequences, reads that shared molecular identifiers were thrown out. CDR3 identification, clonotype clustering and error correction used MiTCR with a Q25 quality threshold and the strictest error-elimination algorithm. A nonparametric unseen species model using Euler transformation provided a lower-bound estimate of total TCR beta diversity. TCRdb reran the public reads through fastp at Q25 and MiXCR, keeping productive beta chains. Each record represents a unique CDR3 protein, reported with the most common genes and DNA among its rows. None of the V and J calls come from the authors' own analysis; TCRdb made them. Here the sample has more than 900,000 distinct CDR3 sequences; under 35% occur a single time. The ten largest clones add up to 9.5% to 13% of the sample.

The sample was also linked to a second study, of T cells of mothers and their children. As described in the second report: Donors were nine systemically healthy Caucasian individuals: three mothers and their six children. cDNA synthesis used all of the extracted RNA, with 1.5 ug of RNA in each 15 ul reaction. In the second PCR, sample barcodes and 2-4 random nucleotides were introduced via the M1S primer. Each mother yielded over 9.5 million TCR beta CDR3 reads and each child roughly 3.1 million reads. TCR recombination output is similarly shaped by thymic selection in related and unrelated pairs, with a minor effect exerted by inherited differences. Normalized repertoire overlap was always slightly but never significantly higher in related than unrelated mother-child pairs. No persistent microchimeric T cell clones were detected, at a sensitivity of roughly 100 clones per million clonotypes. The study used deep NGS to compare TCR beta repertoires of mothers and children, seeking features distinguishing related mother-child pairs from unrelated individuals. Mothers averaged approximately 41 +/- 4 years of age and children averaged around 10 +/- 4 years. After adapters were ligated using NEBNext reagents, the libraries underwent 100+100 nt paired-end sequencing on an Illumina HiSeq 2000. Mother and child libraries were prepared a month apart and sequenced in separate runs to prevent cross-contamination. Between about 500,000 and 2,100,000 distinct TCR beta clonotypes were identified per donor. Naive TCR beta clonotypes were estimated from low-frequency clonotypes matched to each donor's FACS-determined naive share, without sorting.

Sequencing used blood. The origin of this receptor is a woman aged 40 to 55 in good health.

In nucleotides, the sequence is TGTGCCAGCAGCTTATTCGGGACAGTGACCGGGGAGCTGTTTTTT. It is translated as CASSLFGTVTGELFF. The sequence joins TRBV7-9 to TRBJ2-2; 7 bases in between match TRBD1. Spanning cysteine to phenylalanine, the CDR3 consists of 15 amino acids. The DNA shown is the 45-base CDR3, in frame from base 1. Per the germline V gene (reference sequence), SEHNR is the CDR1 and FQNEAQ is the CDR2. Relative to germline, V is missing 2 bases and J is missing 5 bases, with 5 bases of the junction outside any gene match.